This T cell receptor beta chain was documented in a study of T cell repertoires in cytomegalovirus infection. Overall study context: Selection of CMV epitopes for the study included recently identified HLA-C-restricted and well-studied HLA-B-restricted ones. Public TCR beta signatures marked donors with CMV infection and the matching HLA.

Study conclusions and caveats: Dominating the ex vivo response were TCR beta clonotypes that were CMV-specific and HLA-C-restricted.

V dropped 4 bases and J dropped 6; count of bases not matched to a gene: 8. The CDR3 is made up of 16 amino acids. From germline, CDR1 is MNHNY and CDR2 SVGAGI (reference sequence). Each CDR3 protein is one row after TCRdb ran MiXCR on the reads. The sample contains about 890,000 distinct CDR3 sequences, about a third of which appear only once. There are a few counts of this clonotype. Its antigen is as yet unknown. The sequencing used cultured CD8+ T cells from PBMCs, collected from culture after CMV antigen stimulation. The origin of this receptor is a human donor in good health (CMV status not recorded). Some clones in this sample may be carry-over from other donors' samples. This rearrangement joins TRBV6-6 to TRBJ2-1; 11 bases agree with TRBD2. CDR3: CASSSPGLAGGNEQFF. CDR3 bases: TGTGCCAGCAGTTCTCCCGGGCTAGCGGGGGGCAATGAGCAGTTCTTC.